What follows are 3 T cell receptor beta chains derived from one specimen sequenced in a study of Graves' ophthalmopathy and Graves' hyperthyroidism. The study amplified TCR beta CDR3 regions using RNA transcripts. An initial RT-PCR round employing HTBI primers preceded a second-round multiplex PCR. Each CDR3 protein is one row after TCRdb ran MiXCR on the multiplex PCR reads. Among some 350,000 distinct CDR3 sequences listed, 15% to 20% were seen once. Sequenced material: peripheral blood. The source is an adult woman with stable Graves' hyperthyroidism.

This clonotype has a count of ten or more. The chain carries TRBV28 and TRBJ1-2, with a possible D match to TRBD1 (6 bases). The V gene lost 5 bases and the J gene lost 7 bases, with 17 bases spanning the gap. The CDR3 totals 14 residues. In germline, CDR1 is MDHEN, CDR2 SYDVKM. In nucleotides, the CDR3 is TGTGCCAGCAGTACCTCCCAGGGGATTCTTGGCTACACCTTC. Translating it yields CASSTSQGILGYTF.

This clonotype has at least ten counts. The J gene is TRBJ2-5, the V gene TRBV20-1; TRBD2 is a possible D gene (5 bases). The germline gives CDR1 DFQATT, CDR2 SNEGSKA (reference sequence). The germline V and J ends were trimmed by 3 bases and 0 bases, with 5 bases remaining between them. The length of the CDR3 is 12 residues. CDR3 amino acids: CSASGNQETQYF. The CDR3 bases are TGCAGTGCTAGCGGGAACCAAGAGACCCAGTACTTC.

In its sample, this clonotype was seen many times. In DNA, the CDR3 is TGTGCCAGCAACTACCTGGACGAGCAGTACTTC. It translates to CASNYLDEQYF. This chain uses TRBV6-1 with TRBJ2-7; no clear D. V lost 7 bases and J lost 5, with 9 bases in between. The CDR3 runs 11 residues. The V gene's germline CDR1 is MNHNS and CDR2 SASEGT.